The rows below give T cell receptor beta chains drawn from one sample of a study of blood T cell repertoires in COVID-19. Generated by immunoSEQ multiplex PCR, the TCRdb table keeps only in-frame clones and is missing some. The sample carries under 350,000 clones, roughly 86% recorded once. Sequenced: PBMCs or T cells enriched from blood (not recorded which). The source is a woman aged 18-35 years who had recovered from COVID-19. CDR3s include the opening cysteine and the closing phenylalanine or tryptophan. The order of the fields is J gene, D gene, V gene, clone size, CDR3 protein, CDR3 DNA. D genes are given only for firm matches. Clone size is given for some rows only: seen once, a few or many times, or a class if the clone is expanded.

>TRBJ2-3|-|TRBV7-3|-
CASSLGTTSTDTQYF
TGTGCCAGCAGCTTAGGGACAACTAGCACAGATACGCAGTATTTT
>TRBJ2-1|-|TRBV7-2|-
CASSGSQGLINEQFF
TGTGCCAGCAGCGGAAGCCAGGGGCTGATCAATGAGCAGTTCTTC
>TRBJ1-1|-|TRBV28|-
CASSLSGPVNTEAFF
TGTGCCAGCAGTTTATCAGGGCCCGTTAACACTGAAGCTTTCTTT
>TRBJ2-5|TRBD2|TRBV13|-
CASSLESSVAGTQYF
TGTGCCAGCAGCTTAGAGAGTAGCGTAGCGGGGACCCAGTACTTC
>TRBJ2-7|TRBD1|TRBV7-6|-
CASSSGQGSYEQYF
TGTGCCAGCAGCTCCGGACAGGGGTCCTACGAGCAGTACTTC
>TRBJ2-7|-|TRBV5-1|-
CASSLGGRSYEQYF
TGCGCCAGCAGCTTGGGAGGCAGATCCTACGAGCAGTACTTC
>TRBJ2-3|-|TRBV5-1|-
CASRSQVSTDTQYF
TGCGCCAGCAGAAGTCAGGTTAGCACAGATACGCAGTATTTT
>TRBJ2-2|TRBD1|TRBV5-6|-
CASSWGQGYTGELFF
TGTGCCAGCAGCTGGGGACAGGGCTACACCGGGGAGCTGTTTTTT
>TRBJ1-5|-|TRBV20-1|-
CSASNGDQPQHF
TGCAGTGCTAGTAACGGGGATCAGCCCCAGCATTTT
>TRBJ1-5|-|TRBV5-6|-
CASSRSVGDQPQHF
TGTGCCAGCAGCAGGAGCGTCGGAGATCAGCCCCAGCATTTT
>TRBJ1-5|-|TRBV4-2|-
CASSQGLVNQPQHF
TGTGCCAGCAGCCAAGGATTAGTTAATCAGCCCCAGCATTTT
>TRBJ2-1|TRBD2|TRBV4-1|-
CASSRGTSGSWVYNEQFF
TGCGCCAGCAGCCGCGGGACTAGCGGGAGCTGGGTCTACAATGAGCAGTTCTTC
>TRBJ2-3|TRBD2|TRBV4-2|-
CASSQEGGRADTQYF
TGTGCCAGCAGCCAAGAGGGAGGGAGGGCAGATACGCAGTATTTT
>TRBJ2-2|TRBD1|TRBV7-3|-
CASSTEGQGVKTGELFF
TGTGCCAGCAGCACAGAGGGGCAGGGGGTAAAAACCGGGGAGCTGTTTTTT
>TRBJ2-7|-|TRBV5-4|-
CASSFDLLNEQYF
TGTGCCAGCAGCTTTGATTTACTGAACGAGCAGTACTTC
>TRBJ1-1|-|TRBV15|-
CATSGGRGARRIIF
TGTGCCACCAGCGGAGGCAGGGGCGCGCGGAGGATTATATTT
>TRBJ2-7|-|TRBV2|-
CASSEYYEQYF
TGTGCCAGCAGTGAATACTACGAGCAGTACTTC
>TRBJ2-1|TRBD2|TRBV3-1/TRBV3-2|-
CASSQGLAGAYNEQFF
TGTGCCAGCAGCCAAGGACTAGCGGGAGCCTACAATGAGCAGTTCTTC
>TRBJ1-4|TRBD1|TRBV10-2|-
CASAGQGGKLFF
TGCGCCAGCGCGGGACAGGGGGGAAAACTGTTTTTT
>TRBJ2-7|TRBD1|TRBV27|-
CASSLTQGLYEQYF
TGTGCCAGCAGTTTAACACAGGGGCTCTACGAGCAGTACTTC
>TRBJ2-3|TRBD2|TRBV11-2|-
CASSVLAGLPRGADTQYF
TGTGCCAGCAGCGTCCTAGCGGGTCTCCCAAGGGGGGCAGATACGCAGTATTTT
>TRBJ1-4|TRBD1|TRBV27|once
CASSPWTGGNEKLFF
TGTGCCAGCAGTCCCTGGACAGGGGGAAATGAAAAACTGTTTTTT
>TRBJ1-2|TRBD1|TRBV20-1|-
CSARQGNGYTF
TGCAGTGCCCGACAGGGAAATGGCTACACCTTC
>TRBJ2-2|-|TRBV6-2/TRBV6-3|-
CASSDLTGPDNTGELFF
TGTGCCAGCAGCGACCTTACAGGACCTGATAACACCGGGGAGCTGTTTTTT
>TRBJ2-1|TRBD2|TRBV19|-
CASSTRYISGRVDNEQFF
TGTGCCAGTAGTACCCGTTATATTAGCGGGAGGGTAGACAATGAGCAGTTCTTC
>TRBJ2-1|-|TRBV7-2|-
CASRGGSGYNEQFF
TGTGCCAGCAGAGGTGGGTCCGGGTACAATGAGCAGTTCTTC
>TRBJ2-5|TRBD2|TRBV4-1|-
CASSRGLAGGPRETQYF
TGCGCCAGCAGCCGCGGACTAGCGGGGGGGCCCCGTGAGACCCAGTACTTC
>TRBJ1-2|-|TRBV18|-
CASSPQVEPGGAFVRGYTF
TGTGCCAGCTCACCACAGGTGGAGCCGGGAGGGGCCTTTGTACGTGGCTACACCTTC
>TRBJ1-2|TRBD1|TRBV3-1/TRBV3-2|-
CASSEEGKTGTSYGYTF
TGTGCCAGCAGCGAAGAGGGTAAGACAGGGACGAGCTATGGCTACACCTTC
>TRBJ2-3|TRBD2|TRBV7-9|-
CASSASGGVITDTQYF
TGTGCCAGCAGTGCTAGCGGGGGGGTTATCACAGATACGCAGTATTTT
>TRBJ2-5|TRBD2|TRBV10-1|-
CASSENSGAETQYF
TGCGCCAGCAGTGAGAATAGCGGGGCAGAGACCCAGTACTTC
>TRBJ1-2|-|TRBV20-1|-
CSASRDSVDGYTF
TGCAGTGCTAGTAGGGACTCGGTTGATGGCTACACCTTC
>TRBJ1-2|-|TRBV30|once
CAWSVQSYGYTF
TGTGCCTGGAGTGTACAATCCTATGGCTACACCTTC
>TRBJ2-7|TRBD1|TRBV9|-
CASSPGDREDEQYF
TGTGCCAGCAGCCCGGGGGACAGGGAGGACGAGCAGTACTTC
>TRBJ2-3|-|TRBV6-1|few
CASSEALRGRVADTQYF
TGTGCCAGCAGTGAAGCGCTAAGAGGGCGCGTGGCAGATACGCAGTATTTT
>TRBJ1-5|-|TRBV11-2|-
CASSPGRGNSNQPQHF
TGTGCCAGCAGCCCAGGGAGGGGGAATAGCAATCAGCCCCAGCATTTT
>TRBJ2-7|-|TRBV11-3|-
CASSPSLYEQYF
TGTGCCAGCAGCCCCTCCCTATACGAGCAGTACTTC
>TRBJ2-7|TRBD1|TRBV6-5|-
CASSYGDRGYEQYF
TGTGCCAGCAGTTACGGGGACAGGGGCTACGAGCAGTACTTC
>TRBJ1-2|TRBD1|TRBV9|-
CASSPGQAHYGYTF
TGTGCCAGCAGCCCCGGACAGGCTCACTATGGCTACACCTTC
>TRBJ1-4|-|TRBV7-9|once
CASSPTGGLNEKLFF
TGTGCCAGCAGCCCTACAGGCGGATTAAATGAAAAACTGTTTTTT